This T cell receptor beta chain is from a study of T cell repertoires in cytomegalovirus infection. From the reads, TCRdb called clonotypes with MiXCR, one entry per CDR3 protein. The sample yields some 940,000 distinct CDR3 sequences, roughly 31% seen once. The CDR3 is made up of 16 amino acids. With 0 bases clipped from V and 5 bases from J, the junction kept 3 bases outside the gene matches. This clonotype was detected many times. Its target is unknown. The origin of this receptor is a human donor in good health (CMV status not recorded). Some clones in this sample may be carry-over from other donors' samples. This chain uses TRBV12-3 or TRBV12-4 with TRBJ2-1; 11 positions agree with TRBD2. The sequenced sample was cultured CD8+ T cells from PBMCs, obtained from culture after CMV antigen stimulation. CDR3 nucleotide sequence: TGTGCCAGCAGTTTAGCGACTAGCGGGGCGGACAATGAGCAGTTCTTC. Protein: CASSLATSGADNEQFF.